This passage covers 26 T cell receptor beta chains from one sample sequenced in a study of T cells after yellow fever vaccination. TCRdb passed the 5' RACE reads through MiXCR, listing each CDR3 protein once. The sample includes about 300,000 distinct CDR3 sequences, around 8.6% of them seen just once. The material was CD4+ T cells sorted from PBMCs, obtained 5 days after the yellow fever booster vaccination. All receptors derive from a man between 18 and 29 years old who received the YFV17D yellow fever vaccine.

This clonotype was detected ten times or more. This rearrangement joins TRBV4-1 to TRBJ2-5, with 7 bases matching TRBD2. V lost 0 bases, J lost 1 base, and 8 bases stayed unmatched. Germline lookup yields CDR1 MGHRA and CDR2 YSYEKL. There are 17 residues in the CDR3. CDR3 bases: TGCGCCAGCAGCCAAGATGGGTCTAGCGGACGCCAAGAGACCCAGTACTTC. Translation: CASSQDGSSGRQETQYF.

The rearrangement uses TRBV5-1 and TRBJ2-6; no definite D call. V lost 6 bases and J 0 bases, leaving 7 bases between the germline ends. Germline V CDR1 and CDR2: SGHRS, YFSETQ. There are 14 residues in the CDR3. The CDR3 DNA reads TGCGCCAGCATGCTCAGCTCTGGGGCCAACGTCCTGACTTTC. As protein: CASMLSSGANVLTF.

In this sample, this clonotype turned up a few times. This chain connects TRBV4-1 to TRBJ2-5; no clear D. In germline, CDR1 is MGHRA, CDR2 YSYEKL. The CDR3 loop spans 16 amino acids. V lost 2 bases and J lost 1, with 14 bases in between. The CDR3 coding sequence is TGCGCCAGCAGCCAATTGGTGGGGTGGTCCCAAGAGACCCAGTACTTC. It encodes CASSQLVGWSQETQYF.

The V call is TRBV3-1, the J call TRBJ2-7; D unresolved. There are 14 residues in the CDR3. The germline V gene encodes CDR1 LGHDT and CDR2 YNNKEL (reference sequence). The V and J ends lost 1 base and 1 base respectively, with 8 bases between them. The CDR3 bases are TGTGCCAGCAGCCAAGCGGCCGCTTCCTACGAGCAGTACTTC. Protein sequence: CASSQAAASYEQYF.

This clonotype was counted ten times or more. The CDR3 region is CASSRGLAGYNEQFF. The CDR3 nucleotides read TGTGCCAGCAGCCGGGGACTAGCGGGTTACAATGAGCAGTTCTTC. This sequence joins TRBV5-6 and TRBJ2-1; 12 nucleotides match TRBD2. The CDR3 consists of 15 residues. The V segment lost 4 bases and the J segment 4 bases; nucleotides outside the gene matches: 3. Germline values: CDR1 SGHDT, CDR2 YYEEEE.

This clonotype showed up just a few times. The chain has TRBV3-1 and TRBJ1-5; possibly TRBD1 for D (6 bases). Germline V gene lookup returns CDR1 LGHDT and CDR2 YNNKEL (reference sequence). V was cut by 4 bases and J by 7 bases, with 11 bases left in between. The CDR3 consists of 13 residues. CDR3 coding DNA: TGTGCCAGCAGCCCCATAAGGGGGCAGCCCCAGCATTTT. It translates to CASSPIRGQPQHF.

This clonotype was seen ten or more times. The chain has TRBV4-1 and TRBJ1-3, with D perhaps matching TRBD1 (6 bases). The CDR3 length is 16 residues. The V end was cut by 4 bases, the J end by 4 bases, with 17 bases between. CDR1 is MGHRA, CDR2 YSYEKL, per germline. In DNA form, the CDR3 reads TGCGCCAGCAGCCGACGCAGGGGCCCGGGAGGAAACACCATATATTTT. It codes for CASSRRRGPGGNTIYF.

Ten or more counts support this clonotype. This chain links TRBV6-5 with TRBJ1-3, with TRBD1 as a possible D gene (5 bases). CDR1 is MNHEY and CDR2 is SVGAGI in the germline V gene. The CDR3 totals 17 residues. The germline V and J ends were trimmed by 3 bases and 1 base, with 16 bases remaining between them. As DNA, the CDR3 is TGTGCCAGCAGTTATTTCCCTCCCGAGGGGTCTGGAAACACCATATATTTT. Amino acid sequence: CASSYFPPEGSGNTIYF.

Notes on this clonotype: This sequence may be a read error, since a much larger clone differs from it by one base. The chain couples TRBV12-3 or TRBV12-4 to TRBJ2-3, with 7 bases that match TRBD1. The CDR3 loop spans 14 amino acids. J gave up 2 bases and V 3 bases, and 2 bases lay outside the gene matches. The CDR3 is CASSFGTVTDTQYF. The CDR3 DNA follows: TGTGCCAGCAGTTTCGGGACAGTCACAGATACGCAGTATTTT.

The rearrangement joins TRBV5-1 to TRBJ2-3; 11 bases match TRBD2. There are 16 residues in the CDR3. V lost 4 bases and J lost 2; bases outside the gene matches: 6. Germline V CDR1 and CDR2: SGHRS, YFSETQ. CDR3 DNA sequence: TGCGCCAGCAGCGACAATAGCGGGGGGGTCACAGATACGCAGTATTTT. Translating gives CASSDNSGGVTDTQYF.

This clonotype has ten or more counts. The chain couples TRBV11-2 to TRBJ2-1; 13 bases align to TRBD2. Germline CDR1 SGHAT, CDR2 FQNNGV. After removal of 3 bases from V and 0 bases from J, the junction contained 5 bases not matched to a gene. The CDR3 is 18 residues long. The CDR3 here is CASSFGLAGASSYNEQFF. CDR3 bases: TGTGCCAGCAGCTTCGGACTAGCGGGGGCGAGCTCCTACAATGAGCAGTTCTTC.

This chain links TRBV20-1 with TRBJ1-1, with D unclear. V gave up 4 bases and J gave up 0 bases, with 12 bases separating them. Germline V CDR1 and CDR2: DFQATT, SNEGSKA (reference sequence). CDR3 size: 14 residues. The DNA of the CDR3 is TGCAGTGCTATTAGGGCGGGGATGAACACTGAAGCTTTCTTT. Translation: CSAIRAGMNTEAFF.

The rearrangement uses TRBV6-5 and TRBJ1-2; D ambiguous. CDR1 is MNHEY, CDR2 SVGAGI, per germline. V lost 4 bases, J lost 0 bases, and 12 bases lay in between. The CDR3 runs 15 residues. CDR3 amino acids: CASSFGRYSNYGYTF. CDR3 nucleotides: TGTGCCAGCAGTTTTGGACGGTATTCTAACTATGGCTACACCTTC.

This clonotype was observed a few times. The V call is TRBV5-6, the J call TRBJ2-3, with D possibly TRBD1 on 6 matching bases. Trimming shortened V by 4 bases and J by 7 bases, and 10 bases separated the two germline ends. This CDR3 is built from 12 residues. Germline V gene data show CDR1 as SGHDT and CDR2 as YYEEEE. The CDR3 spells CASSPQGNTQYF. The DNA of the CDR3 is TGTGCCAGCAGCCCACAGGGAAATACGCAGTATTTT.

This clonotype was found a few times. V is TRBV6-2 or TRBV6-3 and J is TRBJ2-3, with D perhaps matching TRBD1 or TRBD2 (5 bases each). Germline V gene lookup returns CDR1 MNHEY and CDR2 SVGEGT. This CDR3 is 11 amino acids long. The V end was cut by 4 bases, the J end by 9 bases, with 8 bases between. This CDR3 reads CASSFGATQYF. The DNA of the CDR3 is TGTGCCAGCAGTTTCGGGGCGACGCAGTATTTT.

Ten or more counts support this clonotype. This sequence joins TRBV5-1 and TRBJ2-3, with a tentative D call TRBD2 (5 bases). Deletions cut 4 bases from V and 7 bases from J, with 10 bases between. Germline V gene lookup returns CDR1 SGHRS and CDR2 YFSETQ. This CDR3 comprises 12 residues. In nucleotides, the CDR3 is TGCGCCAGCAGCCGGGATGGGTATACGCAGTATTTT. Amino acids: CASSRDGYTQYF.

Ten or more counts support this clonotype. The chain carries TRBV12-3 or TRBV12-4 and TRBJ2-2; possible D gene TRBD1, 5 bases. V lost 3 bases to trimming and J lost 5 bases, with 16 bases between them. The CDR3 loop spans 16 amino acids. The CDR3 DNA follows: TGTGCCAGCAGTTTTTTTCAGGGTCCTTTAACCGGGGAGCTGTTTTTT. As protein: CASSFFQGPLTGELFF.

This clonotype was detected ten times or more. The chain has TRBV4-3 and TRBJ2-1; 11 bases agree with TRBD2. The trim removed 2 bases at V and 6 bases at J, leaving 3 bases unmatched. Germline loops: CDR1 LGHNA, CDR2 YSLEER. CDR3 length equals 15 residues. CDR3 loop: CASSQPSGGINEQFF. The CDR3 DNA sequence: TGCGCCAGCAGCCAACCTAGCGGGGGGATCAATGAGCAGTTCTTC.

This clonotype was found a few times. V and J are TRBV3-1 and TRBJ1-5; the D gene is possibly TRBD1 (5 bases). Trimming shortened V by 3 bases and J by 0 bases, and 9 bases separated the two germline ends. The germline V gene has CDR1 LGHDT and CDR2 YNNKEL (reference sequence). The CDR3 contains 15 residues. CDR3 amino acids: CASSQLRVSNQPQHF. The CDR3 nucleotides read TGTGCCAGCAGCCAGCTCAGGGTTAGCAATCAGCCCCAGCATTTT.

This clonotype was counted between two and nine times. The V and J genes are TRBV20-1 and TRBJ2-7; D might be TRBD1 (5 bases). Germline-derived CDR1 and CDR2 are DFQATT and SNEGSKA (reference sequence). The CDR3 is 14 residues long. Trimming left V 3 bases short and J 0 bases short, with 12 bases between. The CDR3 is CSASWSGPSYEQYF. CDR3 bases: TGCAGTGCTAGTTGGTCAGGGCCCTCCTACGAGCAGTACTTC.

There are many counts of this clonotype. This chain uses TRBV5-1 with TRBJ1-1; maybe TRBD1 (5 bases). V was trimmed by 1 base and J by 4 bases, leaving 11 bases between them. CDR1 is SGHRS and CDR2 is YFSETQ in the germline V gene. This CDR3 is built from 14 residues. DNA for the CDR3: TGCGCCAGCAGCTTGTGGGGGGGTGGCACTGAAGCTTTCTTT. It translates to CASSLWGGGTEAFF. The full variable domain, in which reference TRBV5-1 and TRBJ1-1 provide the parts outside the CDR3, is KAGVTQTPRYLIKTRGQQVTLSCSPISGHRSVSWYQQTPGQGLQFLFEYFSETQRNKGNFPGRFSGRQFSNSRSEMNVSTLELGDSALYLCASSLWGGGTEAFFGQGTRLTVV.

V gene TRBV9 combines with J gene TRBJ2-1, with D possibly being TRBD2 (6 bases). The ends were cut back, 3 bases at V and 4 bases at J, with 11 bases in the middle. The CDR3 totals 14 residues. Germline V gene lookup returns CDR1 SGDLS and CDR2 YYNGEE. The CDR3 nucleotides read TGTGCCAGCAGCGCGCCGGGAGCATACAATGAGCAGTTCTTC. Its protein product is CASSAPGAYNEQFF. The whole variable domain, filled in from reference TRBV9 and TRBJ2-1, reads DSGVTQTPKHLITATGQRVTLRCSPRSGDLSVYWYQQSLDQGLQFLIQYYNGEERAKGNILERFSAQQFPDLHSELNLSSLELGDSALYFCASSAPGAYNEQFFGPGTRLTVL.

The chain joins TRBV11-2 to TRBJ1-1; D is uncertain. This CDR3 is 13 amino acids long. V dropped 2 bases and J dropped 9 bases, with 13 bases sitting between them. Germline V gene data show CDR1 as SGHAT and CDR2 as FQNNGV. The CDR3 DNA is TGTGCCAGCAGCTTATTATTAGGGCCGCAAGCTTTCTTT. Its translation is CASSLLLGPQAFF.

This clonotype came up many times. This chain uses TRBV7-3 with TRBJ1-1; no firm D call. The CDR3 is made up of 13 amino acids. V lost 4 bases, J lost 2 bases, and 8 bases lay in between. Germline V CDR1 and CDR2: SGHTA, FQGTGA. DNA for the CDR3: TGTGCCAGCAGCTCAGGTAGCAACACTGAAGCTTTCTTT. It is translated as CASSSGSNTEAFF.

The table lists this clonotype with a few counts. The rearrangement uses TRBV6-5 and TRBJ1-6; 7 positions match TRBD1. This CDR3 has 15 residues. Germline V gene lookup returns CDR1 MNHEY and CDR2 SVGAGI. J was trimmed by 9 bases and V by 2 bases; bases with no gene match: 7. This chain's CDR3 is CASSYGGGTSSPLHF. For the CDR3, the DNA is TGTGCCAGCAGTTACGGAGGGGGCACCAGTTCACCCCTCCACTTT.

This clonotype came up a few times. This sequence joins TRBV9 and TRBJ1-1; D uncertain. The CDR3 runs 15 residues. The germline gives CDR1 SGDLS, CDR2 YYNGEE. V lost 2 bases and J lost 1, with 12 bases in between. The CDR3 sequence is CASSVDGHGNTEAFF. The CDR3 DNA sequence: TGTGCCAGCAGCGTGGACGGGCATGGGAACACTGAAGCTTTCTTT.